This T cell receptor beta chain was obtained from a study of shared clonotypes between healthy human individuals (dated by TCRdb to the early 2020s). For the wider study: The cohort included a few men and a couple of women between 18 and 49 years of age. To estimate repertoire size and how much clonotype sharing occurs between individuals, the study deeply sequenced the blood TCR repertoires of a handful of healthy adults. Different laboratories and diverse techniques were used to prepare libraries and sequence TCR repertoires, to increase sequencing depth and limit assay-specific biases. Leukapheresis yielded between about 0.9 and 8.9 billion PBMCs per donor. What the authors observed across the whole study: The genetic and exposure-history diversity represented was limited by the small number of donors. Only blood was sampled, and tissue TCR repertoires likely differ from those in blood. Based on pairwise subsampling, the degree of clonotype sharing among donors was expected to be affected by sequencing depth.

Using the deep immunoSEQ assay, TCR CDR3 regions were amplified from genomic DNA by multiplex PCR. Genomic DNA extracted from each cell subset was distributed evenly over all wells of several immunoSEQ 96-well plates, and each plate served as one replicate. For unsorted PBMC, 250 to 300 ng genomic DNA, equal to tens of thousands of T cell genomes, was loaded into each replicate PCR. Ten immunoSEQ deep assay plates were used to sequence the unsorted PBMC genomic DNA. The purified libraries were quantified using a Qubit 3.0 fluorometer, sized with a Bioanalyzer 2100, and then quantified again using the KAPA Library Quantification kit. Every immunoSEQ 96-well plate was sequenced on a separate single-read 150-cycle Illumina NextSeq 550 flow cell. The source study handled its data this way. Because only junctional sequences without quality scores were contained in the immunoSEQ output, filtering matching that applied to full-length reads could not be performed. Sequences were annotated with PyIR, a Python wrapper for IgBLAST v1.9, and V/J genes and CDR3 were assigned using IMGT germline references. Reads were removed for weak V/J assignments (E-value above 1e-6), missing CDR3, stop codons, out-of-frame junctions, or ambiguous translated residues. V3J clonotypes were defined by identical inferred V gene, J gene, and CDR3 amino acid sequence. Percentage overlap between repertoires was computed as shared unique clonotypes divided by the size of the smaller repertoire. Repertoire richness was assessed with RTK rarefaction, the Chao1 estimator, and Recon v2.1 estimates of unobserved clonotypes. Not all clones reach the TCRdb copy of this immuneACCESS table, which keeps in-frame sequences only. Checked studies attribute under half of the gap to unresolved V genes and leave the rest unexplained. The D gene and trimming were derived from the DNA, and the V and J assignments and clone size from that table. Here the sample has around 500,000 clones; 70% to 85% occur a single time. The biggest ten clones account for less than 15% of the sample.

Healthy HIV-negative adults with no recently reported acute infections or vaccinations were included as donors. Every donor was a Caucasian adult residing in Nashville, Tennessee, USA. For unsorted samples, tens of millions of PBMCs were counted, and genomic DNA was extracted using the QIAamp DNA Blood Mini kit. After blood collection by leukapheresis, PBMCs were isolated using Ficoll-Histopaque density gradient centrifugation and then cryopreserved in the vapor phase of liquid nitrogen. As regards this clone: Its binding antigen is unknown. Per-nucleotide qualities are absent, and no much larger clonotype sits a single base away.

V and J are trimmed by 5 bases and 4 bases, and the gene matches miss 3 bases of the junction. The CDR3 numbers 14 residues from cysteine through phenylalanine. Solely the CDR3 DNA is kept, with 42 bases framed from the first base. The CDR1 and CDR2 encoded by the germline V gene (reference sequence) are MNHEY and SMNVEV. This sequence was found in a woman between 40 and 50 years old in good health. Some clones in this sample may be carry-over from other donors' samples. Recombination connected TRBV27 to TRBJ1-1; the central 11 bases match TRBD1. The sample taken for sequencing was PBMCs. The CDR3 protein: CASSPGQGGTEAFF. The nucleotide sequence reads TGTGCCAGCAGTCCGGGACAGGGGGGCACTGAAGCTTTCTTT.